This entry lists 3 T cell receptor beta chains sequenced from one sample in a study of beta chain features in type 1 diabetes. The whole isolated RNA underwent reverse transcription, so sequencing captured expressed TCRB transcripts. This table comes from immunoSEQ multiplex PCR, and its TCRdb copy is limited to in-frame clones, with some not included. The sample lists 850,000 to 900,000 clones, 15% to 20% seen once, with about 0.02% in the top ten. Sequencing input: naive CD4+ T cells from blood. The receptors come from a woman under 30 in good health.

This chain joins TRBV10-1 and TRBJ2-1; D is possibly TRBD1 (5 bases). Looked up from germline, CDR1 is WNHNN and CDR2 is SYGVQD (reference sequence). The CDR3 spans 13 residues. The V end was cut by 6 bases, the J end by 2 bases, with 8 bases between. CDR3 amino acids: CASSQGPYNEQFF. The CDR3 DNA reads TGCGCCAGCAGCCAGGGTCCCTACAATGAGCAGTTCTTC.

This clone was detected only a few times. The CDR3 loop is CASSRGLDYGYTF. CDR3 coding DNA: TGTGCCAGCAGTCGGGGGTTGGACTATGGCTACACCTTC. The V and J genes are TRBV28 and TRBJ1-2, with a weak D call TRBD1 (5 bases). Looked up from germline, CDR1 is MDHEN and CDR2 is SYDVKM. The CDR3 is 13 residues long. The V gene lost 5 bases and the J gene lost 3 bases, with 10 bases spanning the gap.

This clone occurred a few times. The rearrangement links TRBV4-2 to TRBJ2-5, with D possibly matching TRBD1 (6 bases). Between the trimmed V and J ends, which lost 4 bases and 2 bases, there was a span of 20 bases. CDR3 length equals 17 residues. CDR1 and CDR2 (germline): LGHNA, YNFKEQ. The CDR3 loop reads CASSLTYLTGHQETQYF. In DNA, the CDR3 is TGTGCCAGCAGCCTAACATATCTTACGGGACATCAAGAGACCCAGTACTTC.